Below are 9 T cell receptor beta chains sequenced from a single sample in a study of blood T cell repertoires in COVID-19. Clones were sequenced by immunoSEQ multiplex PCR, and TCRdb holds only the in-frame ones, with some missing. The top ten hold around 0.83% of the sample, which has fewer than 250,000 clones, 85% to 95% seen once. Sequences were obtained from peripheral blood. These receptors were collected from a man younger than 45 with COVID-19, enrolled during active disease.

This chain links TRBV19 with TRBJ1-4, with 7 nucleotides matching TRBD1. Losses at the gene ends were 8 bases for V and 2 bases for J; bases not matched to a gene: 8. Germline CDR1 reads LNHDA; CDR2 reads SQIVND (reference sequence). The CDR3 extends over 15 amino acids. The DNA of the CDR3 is TGTGCCAGTGCCAAGAAGGGGGCGACTAATGAAAAACTGTTTTTT. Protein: CASAKKGATNEKLFF.

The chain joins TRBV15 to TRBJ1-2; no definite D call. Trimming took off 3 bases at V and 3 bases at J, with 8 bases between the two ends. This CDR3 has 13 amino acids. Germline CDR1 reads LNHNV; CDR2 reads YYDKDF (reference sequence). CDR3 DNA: TGTGCCACCAGCAGCGGGTTGGACTATGGCTACACCTTC. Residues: CATSSGLDYGYTF.

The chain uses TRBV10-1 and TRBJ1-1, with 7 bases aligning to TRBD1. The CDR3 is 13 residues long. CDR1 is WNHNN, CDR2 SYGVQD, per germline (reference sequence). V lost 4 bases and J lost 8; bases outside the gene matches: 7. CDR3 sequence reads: CASSVKGAGEAFF. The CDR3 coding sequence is TGCGCCAGCAGTGTCAAGGGGGCTGGAGAAGCTTTCTTT.

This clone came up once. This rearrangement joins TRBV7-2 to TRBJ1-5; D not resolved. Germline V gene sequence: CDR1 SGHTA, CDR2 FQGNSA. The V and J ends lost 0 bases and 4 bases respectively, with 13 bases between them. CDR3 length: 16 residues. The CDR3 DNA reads TGTGCCAGCAGCTTAGCGTTTAGCAGTTTAAATCAGCCCCAGCATTTT. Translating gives CASSLAFSSLNQPQHF.

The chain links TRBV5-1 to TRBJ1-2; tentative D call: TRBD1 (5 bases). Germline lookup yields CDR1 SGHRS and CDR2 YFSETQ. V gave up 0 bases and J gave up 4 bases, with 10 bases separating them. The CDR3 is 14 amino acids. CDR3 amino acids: CASSLDGQGYGYTF. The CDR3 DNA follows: TGCGCCAGCAGCTTGGATGGCCAGGGCTATGGCTACACCTTC. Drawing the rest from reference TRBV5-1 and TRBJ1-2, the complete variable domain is KAGVTQTPRYLIKTRGQQVTLSCSPISGHRSVSWYQQTPGQGLQFLFEYFSETQRNKGNFPGRFSGRQFSNSRSEMNVSTLELGDSALYLCASSLDGQGYGYTFGSGTRLTVV.

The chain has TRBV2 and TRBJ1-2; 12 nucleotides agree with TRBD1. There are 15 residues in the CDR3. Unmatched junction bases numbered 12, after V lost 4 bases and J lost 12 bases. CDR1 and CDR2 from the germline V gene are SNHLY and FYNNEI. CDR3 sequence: CASSAWGTGGAVNTF. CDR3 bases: TGTGCCAGCAGTGCATGGGGGACAGGGGGCGCAGTTAACACCTTC.

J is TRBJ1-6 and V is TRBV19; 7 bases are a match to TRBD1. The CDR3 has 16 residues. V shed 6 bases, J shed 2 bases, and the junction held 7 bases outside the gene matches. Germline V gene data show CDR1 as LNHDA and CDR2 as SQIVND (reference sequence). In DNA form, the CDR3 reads TGTGCCAGTAGCCGACAGGGTTCACCCTATAATTCACCCCTCCACTTT. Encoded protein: CASSRQGSPYNSPLHF. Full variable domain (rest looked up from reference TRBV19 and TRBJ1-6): DGGITQSPKYLFRKEGQNVTLSCEQNLNHDAMYWYRQDPGQGLRLIYYSQIVNDFQKGDIAEGYSVSREKKESFPLTVTSAQKNPTAFYLCASSRQGSPYNSPLHFGNGTRLTVT.

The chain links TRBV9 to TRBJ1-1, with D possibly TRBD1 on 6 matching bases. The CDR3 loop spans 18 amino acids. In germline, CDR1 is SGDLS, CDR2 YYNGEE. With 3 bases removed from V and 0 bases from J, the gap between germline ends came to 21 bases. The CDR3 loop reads CASSEPNWTAPMNTEAFF. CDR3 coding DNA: TGTGCCAGCAGCGAGCCAAACTGGACAGCACCCATGAACACTGAAGCTTTCTTT.

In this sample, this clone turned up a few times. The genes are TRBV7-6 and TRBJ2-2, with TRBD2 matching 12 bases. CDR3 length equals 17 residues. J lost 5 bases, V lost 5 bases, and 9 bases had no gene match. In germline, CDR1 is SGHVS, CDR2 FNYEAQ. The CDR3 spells CASSPLSSGGATGELFF. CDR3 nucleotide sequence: TGTGCCAGCAGCCCCCTCTCTAGCGGGGGGGCGACCGGGGAGCTGTTTTTT. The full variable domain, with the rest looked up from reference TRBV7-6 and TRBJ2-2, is GAGVSQSPRYKVTKRGQDVALRCDPISGHVSLYWYRQALGQGPEFLTYFNYEAQQDKSGLPNDRFSAERPEGSISTLTIQRTEQRDSAMYRCASSPLSSGGATGELFFGEGSRLTVL.